The 13 T cell receptor beta chains below come from one sample, sequenced in a study of PD-L1 blockade in urothelial cancer. The table came from immunoSEQ multiplex PCR; TCRdb's copy has only in-frame clones and leaves some out. The sample has 50,000 to 60,000 clones, roughly 91% seen once. Time point meaning: peripheral blood 6 weeks after treatment start. Material: PBMCs, obtained around atezolizumab (anti-PD-L1) treatment. These receptor sequences come from a man in his fifties or sixties with urothelial cancer.

This clone showed up just once. V and J are TRBV9 and TRBJ2-3; weak D call: TRBD1 (5 bases). The CDR3 loop spans 14 amino acids. Germline loops: CDR1 SGDLS, CDR2 YYNGEE. The V end lost 4 bases, the J end lost 2 bases, and 11 bases lay between the germline ends. DNA of the CDR3: TGTGCCAGCAGCCCCGGCAGGGACACAGATACGCAGTATTTT. Translation gives CASSPGRDTDTQYF.

The chain employs TRBV2 and TRBJ2-5, with a possible D match to TRBD2 (6 bases). The CDR3 is 13 residues long. Germline lookup yields CDR1 SNHLY and CDR2 FYNNEI. With 4 bases removed from V and 4 bases from J, the gap between germline ends came to 10 bases. The CDR3 sequence: CASSGGGVETQYF. The DNA of the CDR3 is TGTGCCAGCAGTGGTGGCGGGGTAGAGACCCAGTACTTC.

CDR3 in DNA: TGTGCCAGCAGACGGGGGGCTCTGTCTGGAAACACCATATATTTT. This codes for CASRRGALSGNTIYF. V usage is TRBV6-5 and J usage is TRBJ1-3; tentatively, D is TRBD1 (6 bases). CDR1 MNHEY and CDR2 SVGAGI come from the germline V gene. This CDR3 comprises 15 residues. The V gene lost 6 bases and the J gene lost 1 base, with 13 bases spanning the gap.

The genes are TRBV29-1 and TRBJ1-1; D is perhaps TRBD1 (5 bases). This CDR3 region has 13 residues. Trimming removed 6 bases at V and 0 bases at J, with 11 bases between. Germline assignment: CDR1 SQVTM and CDR2 ANQGSEA. The CDR3 nucleotides are TGCAGCGTGCGGGGCAATATGAACACTGAAGCTTTCTTT. The encoded protein is CSVRGNMNTEAFF. The full variable domain, its missing parts supplied by reference TRBV29-1 and TRBJ1-1, is SAVISQKPSRDICQRGTSLTIQCQVDSQVTMMFWYRQQPGQSLTLIATANQGSEATYESGFVIDKFPISRPNLTFSTLTVSNMSPEDSSIYLCSVRGNMNTEAFFGQGTRLTVV.

CDR3 nucleotide sequence: TGTGCCAGCAGCTTTGGTCGCGGCGAGACGGAGACCCAGTACTTC. Amino acid sequence: CASSFGRGETETQYF. V is TRBV7-2 and J is TRBJ2-5; no clear D gene. Trimming stripped 3 bases from V and 5 bases from J, with 16 bases between. The CDR3 covers 15 residues. Germline lookup yields CDR1 SGHTA and CDR2 FQGNSA. The variable domain in full, completed from reference TRBV7-2 and TRBJ2-5, reads GAGVSQSPSNKVTEKGKDVELRCDPISGHTALYWYRQSLGQGLEFLIYFQGNSAPDKSGLPSDRFSAERTGGSVSTLTIQRTQQEDSAVYLCASSFGRGETETQYFGPGTRLLVL.

V gene TRBV7-9 combines with J gene TRBJ2-1; no reliable D call. Trimming removed 1 base at V and 6 bases at J, with 10 bases between. The CDR3 length is 14 residues. Per the germline V gene, CDR1 is SEHNR and CDR2 is FQNEAQ (reference sequence). The CDR3 reads CASSLEGLGNEQFF. The CDR3 nucleotides read TGTGCCAGCAGCTTAGAAGGTCTAGGCAATGAGCAGTTCTTC.

The chain is built from TRBV5-1 and TRBJ2-5, with D perhaps matching TRBD1 (6 bases). Germline assignment: CDR1 SGHRS and CDR2 YFSETQ. The ends were cut back, 3 bases at V and 4 bases at J, with 19 bases in the middle. The CDR3 is made up of 16 amino acids. CDR3 amino acids: CASSSTTGTGRETQYF. The CDR3 DNA reads as TGCGCCAGCAGCTCAACTACAGGGACGGGGCGAGAGACCCAGTACTTC.

The chain employs TRBV28 and TRBJ1-1; TRBD1 might be the D (5 bases). This CDR3 has 16 amino acids. The V and J ends lost 7 bases and 6 bases respectively, with 24 bases between them. Germline lookup yields CDR1 MDHEN and CDR2 SYDVKM. DNA for the CDR3: TGTGCCAGCACCGTGGGGGGTACTACCGGGGTGGCTGAAGCTTTCTTT. Translating it yields CASTVGGTTGVAEAFF.

The CDR3 is CASSPLAGMSTDTQYF. The CDR3, as DNA: TGTGCCAGCAGCCCACTAGCGGGGATGAGCACAGATACGCAGTATTTT. This chain joins TRBV7-2 and TRBJ2-3, with TRBD2 matching 10 bases. Germline CDR1 SGHTA, CDR2 FQGNSA. The CDR3 covers 16 residues. V shed 5 bases and J 0 bases; nucleotides not matched to a gene: 5.

The chain uses TRBV10-3 and TRBJ2-3; TRBD1 matches at 7 bases. The CDR3 runs to 15 residues. Germline V CDR1 and CDR2: ENHRY, SYGVKD. The J segment lost 4 bases and the V segment lost 11 bases, leaving 15 bases of the junction unmatched. The CDR3 region has the DNA TGTGCCGTAGGACAGTCGCAGGGGACAGCAGATACGCAGTATTTT. Amino acids: CAVGQSQGTADTQYF.

The genes are TRBV7-2 and TRBJ1-5; D uncertain. This CDR3 has 13 residues. The V end was cut by 1 base, the J end by 9 bases, with 10 bases between. Germline V gives CDR1 SGHTA, CDR2 FQGNSA. CDR3 region: CASSLEEVTPQHF. In DNA form, the CDR3 reads TGTGCCAGCAGCTTAGAAGAGGTAACGCCCCAGCATTTT.

The rearrangement links TRBV28 to TRBJ2-5; the D gene is possibly TRBD1 (5 bases). CDR1 and CDR2 from the germline V gene are MDHEN and SYDVKM. The germline V and J ends were trimmed by 8 bases and 0 bases, with 10 bases remaining between them. CDR3 size: 13 residues. CDR3 in amino acids: CASGADHQETQYF. The DNA for the CDR3 is TGTGCCAGCGGGGCTGACCACCAAGAGACCCAGTACTTC. Full variable domain (rest looked up from reference TRBV28 and TRBJ2-5): DVKVTQSSRYLVKRTGEKVFLECVQDMDHENMFWYRQDPGLGLRLIYFSYDVKMKEKGDIPEGYSVSREKKERFSLILESASTNQTSMYLCASGADHQETQYFGPGTRLLVL.

CDR3: CASSSVANTYQETQYF. CDR3 DNA sequence: TGTGCCAGCAGCTCGGTAGCGAACACGTACCAAGAGACCCAGTACTTC. This chain connects TRBV7-2 to TRBJ2-5; maybe TRBD2 (5 bases). Trimming took 4 bases from V and 0 from J, leaving 15 bases between them. CDR3 length: 16 residues. CDR1 and CDR2 from the germline V gene are SGHTA and FQGNSA.